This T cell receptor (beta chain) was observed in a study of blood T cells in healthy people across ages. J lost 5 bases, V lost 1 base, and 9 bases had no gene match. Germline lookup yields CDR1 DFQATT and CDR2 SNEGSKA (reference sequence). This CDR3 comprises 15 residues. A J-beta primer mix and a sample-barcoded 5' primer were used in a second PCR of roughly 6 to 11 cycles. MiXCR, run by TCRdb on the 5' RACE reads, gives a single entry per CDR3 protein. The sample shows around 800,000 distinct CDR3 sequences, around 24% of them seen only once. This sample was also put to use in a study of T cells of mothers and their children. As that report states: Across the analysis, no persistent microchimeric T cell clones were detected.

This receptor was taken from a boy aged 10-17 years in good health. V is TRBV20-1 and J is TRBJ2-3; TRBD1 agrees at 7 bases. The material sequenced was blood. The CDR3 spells CSARGTGSHGDTQYF. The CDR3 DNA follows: TGCAGTGCTAGAGGGACAGGTTCGCATGGAGATACGCAGTATTTT.